Here is one T cell receptor beta chain with its context. The antigen is not known. The data originate from a study of OX40 agonist ivuxolimab in advanced cancers. Study-level points and caveats: CD4+ and CD8+ T cells in blood underwent clonal expansion by week 6 at 0.1 to 3.0 mg/kg.

This CDR3 is built from 15 residues. V lost 0 bases to trimming and J lost 3 bases; unmatched junction nucleotides: 3. Germline-derived CDR1 and CDR2 are SEHNR and FQNEAQ (reference sequence). Method: immunoSEQ multiplex PCR; TCRdb's copy keeps in-frame clones and lacks some. The sample has roughly 92,000 clones, under 85% seen once. This TCR came from an adult with an advanced solid tumor such as melanoma, head and neck, liver or kidney cancer. The rearrangement uses TRBV7-9 and TRBJ1-2; 8 bases are a match to TRBD1. Sample: CD4+ or CD8+ T cells sorted from blood, taken in a trial of the OX40 agonist ivuxolimab. Here the CDR3 reads CASSLALDRDYGYTF. CDR3 nucleotide sequence: TGTGCCAGCAGCTTAGCCTTGGACAGGGACTATGGCTACACCTTC.